This T cell receptor beta chain was found in a study of glioma-infiltrating T cells after dendritic cell vaccination. Noted time point: after dendritic cell vaccination, including at tumor progression/relapse. Method: immunoSEQ multiplex PCR; TCRdb's copy keeps in-frame clones and lacks some. This table has fewer than 90,000 clones, under 85% appearing once. This clone was recorded once. This sample comprised blood, obtained after dendritic cell vaccination. This TCR was recovered from a human donor with glioblastoma.

This chain's CDR3 is CASSFSGAQINEQFF. The CDR3 bases are TGTGCCAGCAGCTTCTCAGGGGCTCAGATCAATGAGCAGTTCTTC. The chain is built from TRBV7-2 and TRBJ2-1, with a possible D match to TRBD1 (6 bases). This CDR3 comprises 15 residues. V lost 3 bases to trimming and J lost 6 bases, with 15 bases between them. Germline CDR1 reads SGHTA; CDR2 reads FQGNSA.